The sequence of this TCR beta chain was determined in a study of blood T cell repertoires in COVID-19. Assay: immunoSEQ multiplex PCR; the TCRdb copy retains only in-frame clones and omits some. The sample carries 150,000 to 200,000 clones, more than 75% recorded once. CDR1 and CDR2 (germline): SGHRS, YFSETQ. Trimming cost V 0 bases and J 0 bases, with 7 bases left between them. The CDR3 has 16 amino acids. The receptor's source is a man aged 35 to 55 who had recovered from COVID-19. This sequence joins TRBV5-1 and TRBJ1-6, with no clear D. The specimen was PBMCs or T cells enriched from blood (not recorded which). CDR3 coding DNA: TGCGCCAGCAGCTTGGTTTCCAGCTCCTATAATTCACCCCTCCACTTT. Its protein is CASSLVSSSYNSPLHF.